A single sample gave rise to the 4 T cell receptor beta chains below, sequenced in a study of T-cell memory formation after mild COVID-19. One entry per CDR3 protein results from TCRdb running MiXCR on the 5' RACE reads. The sample contains more than 110,000 distinct CDR3 sequences, roughly a quarter of which appear only once. Material for sequencing was PBMCs or a T cell subset sorted from them (not recorded which). Receptor source: an adult woman who had mild COVID-19 (a few samples of this study predate the infection). Cell type and time point are not known.

The chain employs TRBV7-6 and TRBJ1-2; no clear D gene. Germline V lookup: CDR1 SGHVS, CDR2 FNYEAQ. The CDR3 is 14 residues long. With 2 bases removed from V and 8 bases from J, the gap between germline ends came to 15 bases. For the CDR3, the DNA is TGTGCCAGCAGCTTACTAGGTCGTGTGTTGGGCTACACCTTC. It codes for CASSLLGRVLGYTF.

Notes on this clonotype: One junction end disagrees with the germline gene, perhaps due to a read error. This chain links TRBV24-1 with TRBJ2-7, with D possibly TRBD2 on 5 matching bases. The germline V gene has CDR1 KGHDR and CDR2 SFDVKD. This CDR3 has 17 amino acids. In DNA, the CDR3 is TGTGCAACCAGTGATTTGCGGCAACGGGGAGCCTCCTACGAGCAGTACTTC. Translation: CATSDLRQRGASYEQYF.

A single count supports this clonotype. The chain carries TRBV12-3 or TRBV12-4 and TRBJ1-2; tentative D call: TRBD1 (5 bases). The ends were cut back, 3 bases at V and 9 bases at J, with 8 bases in the middle. The CDR3 is made up of 11 amino acids. CDR3 sequence (DNA): TGTGCCAGCAGTTTTTCAGGGCGCTACACCTTC. Its translation is CASSFSGRYTF.

The V and J genes are TRBV6-1 and TRBJ2-1, with D perhaps TRBD2 (5 bases). CDR3 size: 15 residues. Trimming removed 2 bases from V and 0 bases from J, with 8 bases in between. Per the germline V gene, CDR1 is MNHNS and CDR2 is SASEGT. CDR3 sequence: CASSELLDSYNEQFF. CDR3 in DNA: TGTGCCAGCAGTGAATTACTAGACTCCTACAATGAGCAGTTCTTC.